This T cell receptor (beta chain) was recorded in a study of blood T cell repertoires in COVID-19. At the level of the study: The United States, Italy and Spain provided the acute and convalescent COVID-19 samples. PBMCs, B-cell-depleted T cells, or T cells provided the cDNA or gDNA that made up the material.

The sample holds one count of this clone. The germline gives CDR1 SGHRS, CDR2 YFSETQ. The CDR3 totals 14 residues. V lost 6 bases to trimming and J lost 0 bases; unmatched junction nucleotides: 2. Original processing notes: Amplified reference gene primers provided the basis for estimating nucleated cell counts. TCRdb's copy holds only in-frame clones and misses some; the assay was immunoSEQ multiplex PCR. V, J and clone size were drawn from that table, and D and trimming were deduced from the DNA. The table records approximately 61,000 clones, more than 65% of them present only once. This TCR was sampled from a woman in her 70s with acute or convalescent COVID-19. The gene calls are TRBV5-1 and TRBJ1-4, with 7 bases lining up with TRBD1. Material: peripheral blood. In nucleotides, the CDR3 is TGCGCCAGCATGACAGGGCCAACTAATGAAAAACTGTTTTTT. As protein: CASMTGPTNEKLFF. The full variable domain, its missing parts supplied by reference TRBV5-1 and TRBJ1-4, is KAGVTQTPRYLIKTRGQQVTLSCSPISGHRSVSWYQQTPGQGLQFLFEYFSETQRNKGNFPGRFSGRQFSNSRSEMNVSTLELGDSALYLCASMTGPTNEKLFFGSGTQLSVL.